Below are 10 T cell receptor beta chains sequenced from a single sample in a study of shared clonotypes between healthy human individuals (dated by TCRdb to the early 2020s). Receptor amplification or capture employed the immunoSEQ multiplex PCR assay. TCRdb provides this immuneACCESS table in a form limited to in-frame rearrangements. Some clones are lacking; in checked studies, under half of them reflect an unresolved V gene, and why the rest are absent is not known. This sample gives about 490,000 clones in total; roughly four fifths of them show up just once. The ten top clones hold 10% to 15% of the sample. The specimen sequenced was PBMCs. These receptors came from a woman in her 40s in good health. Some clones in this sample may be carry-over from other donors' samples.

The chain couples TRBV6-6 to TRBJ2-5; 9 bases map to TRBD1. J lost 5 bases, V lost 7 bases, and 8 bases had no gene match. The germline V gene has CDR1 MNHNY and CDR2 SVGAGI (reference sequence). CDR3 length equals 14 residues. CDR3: CASTQGQGLETQYF. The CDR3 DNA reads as TGTGCCAGCACCCAAGGACAGGGGCTGGAGACCCAGTACTTC.

CDR3 in DNA: TGTGCCAGCTCAACAAACCGACAGGGGGCAAGTGGTGAAGCTTTCTTT. This codes for CASSTNRQGASGEAFF. The chain carries TRBV18 and TRBJ1-1; 10 positions agree with TRBD1. With V trimmed by 5 bases and J by 7 bases, 13 bases remained unmatched. Germline V gives CDR1 KGHSH, CDR2 LQKENI. The CDR3 covers 16 residues. The full variable domain, its missing parts supplied by reference TRBV18 and TRBJ1-1, is NAGVMQNPRHLVRRRGQEARLRCSPMKGHSHVYWYRQLPEEGLKFMVYLQKENIIDESGMPKERFSAEFPKEGPSILRIQQVVRGDSAAYFCASSTNRQGASGEAFFGQGTRLTVV.

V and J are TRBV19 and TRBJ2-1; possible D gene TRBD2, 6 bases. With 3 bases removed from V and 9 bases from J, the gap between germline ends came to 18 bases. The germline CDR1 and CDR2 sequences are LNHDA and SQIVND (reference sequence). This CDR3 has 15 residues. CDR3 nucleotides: TGTGCCAGTAGTATTGGCGGGACCGTAACCGGTGAGCAGTTCTTC. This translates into CASSIGGTVTGEQFF.

CDR3 coding DNA: TGTGCCACCCCCTGGGGCAGGGACTACAATGAGCAGTTCTTC. It encodes CATPWGRDYNEQFF. The V call is TRBV2, the J call TRBJ2-1, with D possibly TRBD1 on 5 matching bases. CDR1 is SNHLY and CDR2 is FYNNEI in the germline V gene. Trimming pared 10 bases from V and 3 bases from J, leaving 16 bases between. This CDR3 spans 14 amino acids.

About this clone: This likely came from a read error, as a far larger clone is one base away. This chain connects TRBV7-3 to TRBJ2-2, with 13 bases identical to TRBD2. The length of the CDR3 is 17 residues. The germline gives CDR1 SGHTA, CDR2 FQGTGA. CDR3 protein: CASSLPGLAGNTGELLF. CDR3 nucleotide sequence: TGTGCCAGCAGCTTACCGGGACTAGCGGGAAACACCGGGGAGCTGCTTTTT.

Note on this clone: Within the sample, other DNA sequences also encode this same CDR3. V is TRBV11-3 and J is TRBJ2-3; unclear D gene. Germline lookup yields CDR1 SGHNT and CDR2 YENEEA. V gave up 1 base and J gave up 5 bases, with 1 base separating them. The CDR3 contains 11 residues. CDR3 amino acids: CASSLGDTQYF. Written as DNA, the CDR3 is TGTGCCAGCAGCTTAGGAGATACGCAGTATTTT.

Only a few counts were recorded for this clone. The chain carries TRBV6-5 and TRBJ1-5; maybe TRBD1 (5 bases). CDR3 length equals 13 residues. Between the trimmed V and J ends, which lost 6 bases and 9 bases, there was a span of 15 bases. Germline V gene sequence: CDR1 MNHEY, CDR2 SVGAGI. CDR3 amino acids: CASRTQGVGPQHF. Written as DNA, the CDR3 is TGTGCCAGCAGAACCCAGGGTGTTGGGCCCCAGCATTTT.

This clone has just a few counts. In nucleotides, the CDR3 is TGTGCCAGCAGCTTAGGTGGGGTTAACTATGGCTACACCTTC. It translates to CASSLGGVNYGYTF. The J gene is TRBJ1-2, the V gene TRBV7-6; D is undetermined. CDR3 length: 14 residues. Trimming pared 1 base from V and 1 base from J, leaving 7 bases between. Germline assignment: CDR1 SGHVS and CDR2 FNYEAQ.

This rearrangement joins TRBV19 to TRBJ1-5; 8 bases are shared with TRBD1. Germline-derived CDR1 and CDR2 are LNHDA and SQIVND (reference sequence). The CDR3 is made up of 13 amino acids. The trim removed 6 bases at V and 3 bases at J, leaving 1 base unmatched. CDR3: CASRGQVNQPQHF. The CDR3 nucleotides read TGTGCCAGTAGGGGACAGGTCAATCAGCCCCAGCATTTT.

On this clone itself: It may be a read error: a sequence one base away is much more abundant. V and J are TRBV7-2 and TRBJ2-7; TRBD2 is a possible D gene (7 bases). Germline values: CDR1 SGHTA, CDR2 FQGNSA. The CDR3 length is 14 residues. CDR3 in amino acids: CASSRGGSSYEQHF. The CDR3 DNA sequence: TGTGCCAGTTCCAGGGGCGGGAGCTCCTACGAGCAGCACTTC.